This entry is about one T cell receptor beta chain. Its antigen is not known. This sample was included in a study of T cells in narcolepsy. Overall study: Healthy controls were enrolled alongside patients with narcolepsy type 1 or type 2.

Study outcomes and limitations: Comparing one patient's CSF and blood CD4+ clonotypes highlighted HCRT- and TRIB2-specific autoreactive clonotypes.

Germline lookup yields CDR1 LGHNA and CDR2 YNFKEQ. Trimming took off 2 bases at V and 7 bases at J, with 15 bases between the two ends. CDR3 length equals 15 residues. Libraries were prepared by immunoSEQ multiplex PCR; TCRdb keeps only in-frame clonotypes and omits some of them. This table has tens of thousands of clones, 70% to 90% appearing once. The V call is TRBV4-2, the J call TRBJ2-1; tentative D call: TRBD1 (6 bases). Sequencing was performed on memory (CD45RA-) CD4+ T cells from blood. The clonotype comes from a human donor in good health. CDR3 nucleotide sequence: TGTGCCAGCAGCCAAAGTACAGGGCCGGTTAATGAGCAGTTCTTC. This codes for CASSQSTGPVNEQFF.